This TCR beta chain comes out of a study of blood T cell repertoires in COVID-19. CDR3 length: 15 amino acids. Looked up from germline, CDR1 is MGHDK and CDR2 is SYGVNS. V shed 2 bases, J shed 5 bases, and the junction held 6 bases outside the gene matches. Authors' processing steps: It was from reference gene primer amplification that nucleated cell counts were estimated. Here immunoSEQ multiplex PCR was the method, and the copy in TCRdb shows in-frame clones only, minus some. That table is the source of V, J and clone size, and D and trimming were worked out from the DNA. The table shows approximately 290,000 clones, with 70% to 90% occurring only once. Recruitment covered some 25 US areas and drew participants whose ages spanned roughly 18 to 100 years. Cohort assignment relied on participant-reported clinical history. Two negative PCRs, clearance, or symptom resolution had been documented for recovered Cohort 3 donors.

What was sequenced was PBMCs or T cells enriched from blood (not recorded which). This TCR was sampled from a young woman who had recovered from COVID-19. The rearrangement links TRBV25-1 to TRBJ2-1; 7 bases line up with TRBD1. The CDR3 loop reads CASSESTGVHNEQFF. In DNA form, the CDR3 reads TGTGCCAGCAGTGAAAGTACAGGGGTGCACAATGAGCAGTTCTTC. The variable domain in full, with the rest retrieved from reference TRBV25-1 and TRBJ2-1, is EADIYQTPRYLVIGTGKKITLECSQTMGHDKMYWYQQDPGMELHLIHYSYGVNSTEKGDLSSESTVSRIRTEHFPLTLESARPSHTSQYLCASSESTGVHNEQFFGPGTRLTVL.